The rows below give T cell receptor beta chains drawn from one sample of a study of blood T cell repertoires in COVID-19. Produced via immunoSEQ multiplex PCR; TCRdb's table is partial and in-frame only. This sample yields over 250,000 clones, of which approximately 87% are seen a single time; roughly 5% belongs to the top ten. Sequencing was performed on PBMCs or T cells enriched from blood (not recorded which). Receptors were obtained from a woman in her 30s who had recovered from COVID-19. The CDR3 runs from the conserved cysteine through the conserved F or W.

14 | TRBJ2-1 | TRBV5-6 | CASSLGDRVNEQFF
17 | TRBJ1-3 | TRBV19 | CASSRRFGTGVGNTIYF
12 | TRBJ2-7 | TRBV6-6 | CASSGDRREQYF
14 | TRBJ1-2 | TRBV2 | CASSERQGFYGYTF
15 | TRBJ1-2 | TRBV10-3 | CAINDPRVRNYGYTF
14 | TRBJ2-3 | TRBV29-1 | CSSTGPGLTDTQYF
14 | TRBJ2-7 | TRBV7-9 | CASSSWTGPYEQYF
14 | TRBJ2-5 | TRBV11-2 | CASSWRGGAETQYF
14 | TRBJ1-1 | TRBV7-6 | CASSPRRGQGEAFF
15 | TRBJ2-6 | TRBV25-1 | CASSGTDSGANVLTF
12 | TRBJ1-2 | TRBV6-5 | CAVGTGLDGYTF
15 | TRBJ2-1 | TRBV5-1 | CASSTGAGGYNEQFF
13 | TRBJ1-3 | TRBV5-1 | CASRRDSGNTIYF
17 | TRBJ2-3 | TRBV5-1 | CASSLVARGGPTDTQYF
14 | TRBJ2-3 | TRBV4-2 | CASSLAGLEDTQYF
18 | TRBJ1-3 | TRBV7-9 | CASSSPRGGHNSGNTIYF
13 | TRBJ1-2 | TRBV5-1 | CASRAEGTYGYTF
13 | TRBJ1-2 | TRBV10-3 | CAISVGTGYGYTF
14 | TRBJ2-1 | TRBV6-5 | CASRTGTDYNEQFF
15 | TRBJ1-2 | TRBV4-2 | CASSHYDRVNYGYTF